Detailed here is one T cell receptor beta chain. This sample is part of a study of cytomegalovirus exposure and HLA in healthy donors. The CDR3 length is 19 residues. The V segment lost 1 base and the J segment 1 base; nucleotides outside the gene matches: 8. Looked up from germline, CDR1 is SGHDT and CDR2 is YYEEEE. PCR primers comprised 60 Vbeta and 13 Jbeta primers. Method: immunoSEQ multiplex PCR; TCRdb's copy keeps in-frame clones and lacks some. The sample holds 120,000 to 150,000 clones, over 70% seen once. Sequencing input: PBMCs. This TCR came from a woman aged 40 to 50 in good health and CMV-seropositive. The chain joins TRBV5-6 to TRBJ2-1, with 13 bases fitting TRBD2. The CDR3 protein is CASSLQGRTSGGSYNEQFF. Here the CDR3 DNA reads TGTGCCAGCAGCTTGCAGGGGCGGACTAGCGGGGGTTCCTACAATGAGCAGTTCTTC.